This entry describes one T cell receptor beta chain. Method: immunoSEQ multiplex PCR; TCRdb's copy keeps in-frame clones and lacks some. The table records 450,000 or so clones, 70% to 90% of them present only once. These data originate in a study of blood T cell repertoires in COVID-19. Sequenced input: peripheral blood. The source of this sequence is a man younger than 30 with COVID-19, enrolled during active disease.

CDR3: CASSILAGAYEQYF. The CDR3 DNA follows: TGTGCCAGTAGTATACTAGCGGGTGCATACGAGCAGTACTTC. The chain carries TRBV19 and TRBJ2-7, with 8 bases aligning to TRBD2. Germline CDR1 and CDR2: LNHDA and SQIVND (reference sequence). The CDR3 length is 14 residues. V shed 2 bases, J shed 4 bases, and the junction held 4 bases outside the gene matches.